Shown below are 6 T cell receptor beta chains from a single sample sequenced in a study of cytomegalovirus exposure and HLA in healthy donors. The PCR employed 60 Vbeta primers together with 13 Jbeta primers. Measured with immunoSEQ multiplex PCR; TCRdb has only the in-frame clones, and not every one. The sample contains 70,000 to 85,000 clones, about 68% of which appear only once. Sample: PBMCs. The receptors shown here come from a man between 40 and 49 years old in good health and CMV-seropositive.

The genes are TRBV29-1 and TRBJ1-1, with D hard to call. Per germline, CDR1 SQVTM and CDR2 ANQGSEA. The CDR3 sequence is 12 residues long. V was pared by 7 bases and J by 5 bases, with 14 bases between. CDR3 in DNA: TGCAGCGCTCGGTGGGCTGGGACTGAAGCTTTCTTT. This sequence encodes CSARWAGTEAFF.

V usage is TRBV18 and J usage is TRBJ2-3; TRBD2 agrees at 14 bases. Germline V gives CDR1 KGHSH, CDR2 LQKENI. This CDR3 has 19 amino acids. J lost 3 bases, V lost 3 bases, and 11 bases had no gene match. CDR3 protein: CASSPSGTSGSGVTDTQYF. The CDR3 nucleotides are TGTGCCAGCTCACCCTCCGGGACTAGCGGGAGCGGGGTGACAGATACGCAGTATTTT.

V is TRBV5-1 and J is TRBJ2-1, with TRBD2 matching 13 bases. CDR1 is SGHRS, CDR2 YFSETQ, per germline. The CDR3 length is 14 residues. J was trimmed by 10 bases and V by 6 bases; bases with no gene match: 7. CDR3 sequence reads: CASTGTSGMREQFF. The CDR3 region has the DNA TGCGCCAGCACCGGGACTAGCGGGATGAGGGAGCAGTTCTTC. Full variable domain (outside the CDR3, taken from reference TRBV5-1 and TRBJ2-1): KAGVTQTPRYLIKTRGQQVTLSCSPISGHRSVSWYQQTPGQGLQFLFEYFSETQRNKGNFPGRFSGRQFSNSRSEMNVSTLELGDSALYLCASTGTSGMREQFFGPGTRLTVL.

The chain uses TRBV7-6 and TRBJ1-1; TRBD1 matches at 8 bases. V lost 3 bases and J lost 10; bases outside the gene matches: 10. Germline V gene data show CDR1 as SGHVS and CDR2 as FNYEAQ. This CDR3 has 14 residues. The CDR3 region is CASSLGGGQGGAFF. The CDR3 DNA reads TGTGCCAGCAGCTTGGGAGGAGGACAGGGCGGAGCTTTCTTT.

This clone came up many times. This chain uses TRBV6-5 with TRBJ1-1, with unresolved D. This CDR3 has 14 amino acids. CDR1 and CDR2 from the germline V gene are MNHEY and SVGAGI. V shed 7 bases and J shed 6 bases, with 18 bases lying between them. The CDR3 spells CASTATGFLAEAFF. The CDR3 nucleotides are TGTGCCAGCACCGCAACGGGATTCCTAGCTGAAGCTTTCTTT.

The chain employs TRBV19 and TRBJ2-1; 10 bases match TRBD2. V shed 6 bases and J 1 base; nucleotides not matched to a gene: 6. The CDR3 covers 16 residues. CDR1 LNHDA and CDR2 SQIVND come from the germline V gene (reference sequence). CDR3: CASSPVAGGSYNEQFF. DNA for the CDR3: TGTGCCAGTAGCCCTGTAGCGGGGGGATCCTACAATGAGCAGTTCTTC.